The 16 T cell receptor beta chains in this list originate from one sample, sequenced in a study of PD-1 blockade in classical Hodgkin lymphoma. The repertoire was sequenced with immunoSEQ multiplex PCR; TCRdb's copy has only in-frame clones and lacks some. The table includes more than 140,000 clones, about 81% detected once. Every patient had relapsed following autologous stem cell transplantation, and cohorts differed in brentuximab vedotin exposure. The sequencing here drew on peripheral blood mononuclear cells (PBMCs), taken before the second cycle of nivolumab. The receptor source for this set is a human donor with classical Hodgkin lymphoma.

The chain recombines TRBV19 with TRBJ2-1; 8 bases line up with TRBD1. After removal of 3 bases from V and 4 bases from J, the junction contained 14 bases not matched to a gene. Per germline, CDR1 LNHDA and CDR2 SQIVND (reference sequence). The CDR3 has 18 residues. The CDR3 is CASSIGRGQEKWYNEQFF. CDR3 nucleotides: TGTGCCAGTAGTATCGGTAGGGGACAGGAGAAGTGGTACAATGAGCAGTTCTTC.

This clone has ten or more counts. The chain uses TRBV7-9 and TRBJ1-5; no reliable D call. V was pared by 3 bases and J by 0 bases, with 3 bases between. The CDR3 spans 13 residues. Germline V CDR1 and CDR2: SEHNR, FQNEAQ (reference sequence). CDR3 loop: CASSLFSNQPQHF. The CDR3 region has the DNA TGTGCCAGCAGCTTGTTTAGCAATCAGCCCCAGCATTTT.

This clone was seen a few times. Other DNA sequences in the sample encode the same CDR3. This sequence joins TRBV5-1 and TRBJ2-7, with 8 bases aligning to TRBD1. The germline V gene encodes CDR1 SGHRS and CDR2 YFSETQ. The CDR3 consists of 14 residues. After removal of 0 bases from V and 5 bases from J, the junction contained 4 bases not matched to a gene. The CDR3 region has the DNA TGCGCCAGCAGCTTGGGGACAGGGATCCACGAGCAGTACTTC. Amino acids: CASSLGTGIHEQYF.

The gene calls are TRBV19 and TRBJ1-5; D is undetermined. Germline lookup yields CDR1 LNHDA and CDR2 SQIVND (reference sequence). V lost 3 bases to trimming and J lost 0 bases, with 15 bases between them. The CDR3 runs 17 residues. In DNA form, the CDR3 reads TGTGCCAGTAGTATGCTAGGCAGGACGTATAGCAATCAGCCCCAGCATTTT. Translation gives CASSMLGRTYSNQPQHF. The full variable domain, completed using reference TRBV19 and TRBJ1-5, is DGGITQSPKYLFRKEGQNVTLSCEQNLNHDAMYWYRQDPGQGLRLIYYSQIVNDFQKGDIAEGYSVSREKKESFPLTVTSAQKNPTAFYLCASSMLGRTYSNQPQHFGDGTRLSIL.

The chain uses TRBV30 and TRBJ2-7; D might be TRBD2 (6 bases). CDR3 length: 12 amino acids. Germline V gene lookup returns CDR1 GTSNPN and CDR2 SVGIG (reference sequence). Trimming stripped 5 bases from V and 3 bases from J, with 11 bases between. The CDR3 here is CAWGLGGYEQYF. In nucleotides, the CDR3 is TGTGCCTGGGGCCTCGGGGGCTACGAGCAGTACTTC.

CDR3 DNA sequence: TGTGCCAGCAGTGATGGGCAGGGGGCTGGAGAGACCCAGTACTTC. This gives the protein CASSDGQGAGETQYF. The V gene is TRBV2, the J gene TRBJ2-5; 8 nucleotides line up with TRBD1. The CDR3 is made up of 15 amino acids. V lost 3 bases and J lost 4; bases outside the gene matches: 7. In germline, CDR1 is SNHLY, CDR2 FYNNEI.

The chain is built from TRBV5-4 and TRBJ2-7; TRBD2 matches at 8 bases. The V gene end was trimmed by 4 bases and the J gene end by 0 bases; junction bases not matched to a gene: 9. The CDR3 contains 16 residues. CDR1 and CDR2 (germline): SGHNT, YYREEE (reference sequence). The CDR3 DNA reads TGTGCCAGCAGCACCGATTACGGGAGGGCCTCCTACGAGCAGTACTTC. Residues: CASSTDYGRASYEQYF.

The chain employs TRBV18 and TRBJ1-4; 7 nucleotides align to TRBD1. This CDR3 region has 14 residues. The germline V gene has CDR1 KGHSH and CDR2 LQKENI. With 6 bases clipped from V and 8 bases from J, the junction kept 9 bases outside the gene matches. The CDR3 nucleotides are TGTGCCAGCTCCAGTACAGGGGTGGAAGAAAAACTGTTTTTT. This codes for CASSSTGVEEKLFF.

This rearrangement joins TRBV5-6 to TRBJ2-7; D is unresolved. This CDR3 is built from 12 residues. Per the germline V gene, CDR1 is SGHDT and CDR2 is YYEEEE. Trimming cost V 4 bases and J 1 base, with 6 bases left between them. CDR3 residues: CASSPFSYEQYF. CDR3 coding DNA: TGTGCCAGCAGCCCATTTTCCTACGAGCAGTACTTC.

This clone was detected many times. The chain employs TRBV5-6 and TRBJ2-1; 7 bases agree with TRBD1. CDR3 length: 12 residues. The V gene's germline CDR1 is SGHDT and CDR2 YYEEEE. Unmatched junction bases numbered 7, after V lost 4 bases and J lost 12 bases. CDR3 nucleotides: TGTGCCAGCAGCAGCCGGGACAGAGGGCAGTTCTTC. It yields the protein CASSSRDRGQFF.

The chain combines TRBV10-3 with TRBJ2-7; weak D call: TRBD1 (5 bases). The CDR3 length is 14 residues. Germline CDR1 ENHRY, CDR2 SYGVKD. V was clipped by 8 bases and J by 0 bases, with 14 bases between them. Here the CDR3 reads CAIARAGLSYEQYF. Here the CDR3 DNA reads TGTGCCATCGCTAGGGCAGGGCTCTCCTACGAGCAGTACTTC.

The chain has TRBV13 and TRBJ2-5; D might be TRBD2 (5 bases). Trimming took 2 bases from V and 5 from J, leaving 18 bases between them. Germline loops: CDR1 PRHDT, CDR2 FYEKMQ (reference sequence). The CDR3 contains 16 residues. The CDR3 DNA follows: TGTGCCAGCAGCTTAAGTTTAGGGAGTAATAGGGAGACCCAGTACTTC. Protein sequence: CASSLSLGSNRETQYF.

This sequence joins TRBV7-7 and TRBJ1-1; perhaps TRBD1 as D (5 bases). V dropped 2 bases and J dropped 1 base, with 5 bases sitting between them. Germline V lookup: CDR1 SSHAT, CDR2 FNYEAQ (reference sequence). The CDR3 is 13 amino acids. CDR3 region: CASSLTGNTEAFF. In DNA form, the CDR3 reads TGTGCCAGCAGCTTAACAGGGAACACTGAAGCTTTCTTT.

V usage is TRBV7-2 and J usage is TRBJ2-5; D is ambiguous. Per germline, CDR1 SGHTA and CDR2 FQGNSA. Between the trimmed V and J ends, which lost 1 base and 9 bases, there was a span of 9 bases. The CDR3 is 12 residues long. The DNA of the CDR3 is TGTGCCAGCAGCTTAGAGACAAGGGCCCAGTACTTC. It encodes CASSLETRAQYF.

This sequence joins TRBV27 and TRBJ2-1, with D perhaps assigned TRBD1 or TRBD2 (5 bases each). The germline V gene has CDR1 MNHEY and CDR2 SMNVEV (reference sequence). V was pared by 7 bases and J by 8 bases, with 18 bases between. There are 14 residues in the CDR3. CDR3 nucleotides: TGTGCCAGCAATCCCCTCGGGACGATCGATGAGCAGTTCTTC. Its translation is CASNPLGTIDEQFF.

V is TRBV28 and J is TRBJ2-7; D is undetermined. V was cut by 6 bases and J by 0 bases, with 6 bases left in between. Germline CDR1 is MDHEN and CDR2 is SYDVKM. The CDR3 totals 12 residues. In DNA form, the CDR3 reads TGTGCCAGCAGCGCGTACTCCTACGAGCAGTACTTC. Translating gives CASSAYSYEQYF.